A single sample is the source of the 30 T cell receptor beta chains below, sequenced in a study of control samples from healthy donors and cancer patients. Profiling relied on immunoSEQ multiplex PCR, and the TCRdb table lists in-frame clones only, not all of them. The table has about 140,000 clones, 85% to 95% seen once; the top ten hold around 12%. Sample: blood. The receptors were gathered from a man aged 40-49 years in good health.

CDR3 bases: TGTGCCAGCAGCCTTGCCCCGGCGAATGAAAAACTGTTTTTT. Its protein product is CASSLAPANEKLFF. The chain joins TRBV6-5 to TRBJ1-4; D unclear. Deletions cut 6 bases from V and 5 bases from J, with 13 bases between. The CDR3 runs 14 residues. CDR1 and CDR2 from the germline V gene are MNHEY and SVGAGI.

The chain employs TRBV5-1 and TRBJ2-2; D may match TRBD1 or TRBD2 (5 bases each). Between the trimmed V and J ends, which lost 7 bases and 7 bases, there was a span of 11 bases. The CDR3 is 12 amino acids. Germline-derived CDR1 and CDR2 are SGHRS and YFSETQ. CDR3 sequence (DNA): TGCGCCAGCCAACTAGGGGTCGGGGAGCTGTTTTTT. Translation: CASQLGVGELFF.

The J gene is TRBJ1-5, the V gene TRBV7-9; D is uncertain. Trimming pared 1 base from V and 5 bases from J, leaving 9 bases between. The length of the CDR3 is 14 residues. Germline V lookup: CDR1 SEHNR, CDR2 FQNEAQ (reference sequence). The CDR3 region has the DNA TGTGCCAGCAGCTTAGATGTTCCCCATCAGCCCCAGCATTTT. Protein sequence: CASSLDVPHQPQHF. Using reference TRBV7-9 and TRBJ1-5 for the parts outside the CDR3, the full variable domain is DTGVSQNPRHKITKRGQNVTFRCDPISEHNRLYWYRQTLGQGPEFLTYFQNEAQLEKSRLLSDRFSAERPKGSFSTLEIQRTEQGDSAMYLCASSLDVPHQPQHFGDGTRLSIL.

The chain carries TRBV6-2 or TRBV6-3 and TRBJ2-7; TRBD2 matches 14 bases. Germline assignment: CDR1 MNHEY and CDR2 SVGEGT. J was trimmed by 5 bases and V by 6 bases; bases with no gene match: 6. The CDR3 covers 15 residues. The CDR3 DNA is TGTGCCAGCAGCCAGACTAGCGGGGGGGGCGACGAGCAGTACTTC. Amino acids: CASSQTSGGGDEQYF.

This chain uses TRBV10-3 with TRBJ1-3; no clear D. Trimming cost V 0 bases and J 3 bases, with 9 bases left between them. CDR3 size: 15 residues. Germline CDR1 and CDR2: ENHRY and SYGVKD. CDR3 loop: CAISESEAIGNTIYF. The CDR3 region has the DNA TGTGCCATCAGTGAGTCCGAGGCGATTGGAAACACCATATATTTT.

The chain links TRBV6-5 to TRBJ1-4; D perhaps matches TRBD1 (5 bases). Per the germline V gene, CDR1 is MNHEY and CDR2 is SVGAGI. The CDR3 runs 14 residues. Deletions cut 4 bases from V and 7 bases from J, with 13 bases between. The CDR3 coding sequence is TGTGCCAGCAGTTTTTCGGTGGGGGGTGAAAAACTGTTTTTT. It is translated as CASSFSVGGEKLFF.

This chain joins TRBV4-3 and TRBJ2-1; TRBD1 aligns across 9 bases. Germline V gives CDR1 LGHNA, CDR2 YSLEER. The CDR3 runs 15 residues. J gave up 9 bases and V 2 bases, and 8 bases lay outside the gene matches. DNA of the CDR3: TGCGCCAGCAGCCAAAACAGGGGGCGAGGGGGTGAGCAGTTCTTC. Encoded protein: CASSQNRGRGGEQFF.

The V call is TRBV5-6, the J call TRBJ2-7; D is uncertain. CDR1 and CDR2 (germline): SGHDT, YYEEEE. The CDR3 consists of 12 residues. The V gene lost 2 bases and the J gene lost 6 bases, with 9 bases spanning the gap. CDR3 nucleotides: TGTGCCAGCAGCTTATTAGAGAGCGAGCAGTACTTC. Translation: CASSLLESEQYF.

The chain links TRBV12-5 to TRBJ2-5; TRBD1 matches at 9 bases. Germline assignment: CDR1 LGHNT and CDR2 FRNRAP. J was trimmed by 4 bases and V by 6 bases; bases with no gene match: 6. The CDR3 has 14 amino acids. The CDR3 loop reads CASGAGTGIETQYF. Written as DNA, the CDR3 is TGTGCTAGTGGAGCCGGGACAGGGATAGAGACCCAGTACTTC.

This clone was picked up one time. The chain recombines TRBV29-1 with TRBJ1-2; D unclear. Trimming cost V 4 bases and J 5 bases, with 8 bases left between them. CDR1 and CDR2 from the germline V gene are SQVTM and ANQGSEA. The CDR3 has 11 amino acids. The CDR3 DNA sequence: TGCAGCGTTGTCGAAGGGTATGGCTACACCTTC. The encoded protein is CSVVEGYGYTF.

This clone has a single count. The chain links TRBV7-9 to TRBJ2-1; D is ambiguous. Deletions cut 5 bases from V and 4 bases from J, with 12 bases between. The CDR3 length is 14 residues. CDR1 and CDR2 from the germline V gene are SEHNR and FQNEAQ (reference sequence). The CDR3 DNA is TGTGCCAGCAGCCCCTCCTCCGGGTACAATGAGCAGTTCTTC. It yields the protein CASSPSSGYNEQFF.

The genes are TRBV4-1 and TRBJ2-2; 14 bases map to TRBD2. The V gene end was trimmed by 3 bases and the J gene end by 7 bases; junction bases not matched to a gene: 7. The CDR3 length is 17 residues. The germline V gene encodes CDR1 MGHRA and CDR2 YSYEKL. The CDR3 spells CASSQGGTSGSVGELFF. Written as DNA, the CDR3 is TGCGCCAGCAGCCAGGGAGGGACTAGCGGGAGTGTCGGGGAGCTGTTTTTT.

The chain uses TRBV6-4 and TRBJ1-3; 7 positions match TRBD1. Germline values: CDR1 MRHNA, CDR2 SNTAGT. Trimming cost V 2 bases and J 3 bases; bases outside gene matches: 7. CDR3 size: 16 residues. In DNA, the CDR3 is TGTGCCAGCAGTGACGGAGCAGGGGGATGTGGAAACACCATATATTTT. Its translation: CASSDGAGGCGNTIYF.

This rearrangement joins TRBV4-1 to TRBJ1-2; 11 bases line up with TRBD1. The germline V gene encodes CDR1 MGHRA and CDR2 YSYEKL. Losses at the gene ends were 1 base for V and 1 base for J; bases not matched to a gene: 11. CDR3 length: 19 residues. The CDR3 DNA sequence: TGCGCCAGCAGCCAAGGGCTCGGGACAGGGGGTCCCGTTAACTATGGCTACACCTTC. This gives the protein CASSQGLGTGGPVNYGYTF.

The V and J genes are TRBV5-4 and TRBJ2-5, with D tentatively TRBD1 or TRBD2 (5 bases each). This CDR3 is 13 amino acids long. The V gene lost 0 bases and the J gene lost 6 bases, with 9 bases spanning the gap. Germline CDR1 and CDR2: SGHNT and YYREEE (reference sequence). In DNA, the CDR3 is TGTGCCAGCAGCTTGGACGAGGGGAAGACCCAGTACTTC. It encodes CASSLDEGKTQYF.

The rearrangement joins TRBV5-6 to TRBJ2-5, with TRBD2 identical over 7 bases. With 0 bases clipped from V and 1 base from J, the junction kept 12 bases outside the gene matches. The CDR3 consists of 18 residues. CDR1 SGHDT and CDR2 YYEEEE come from the germline V gene. For the CDR3, the DNA is TGTGCCAGCAGCTTGGTGAAGCGGCGGGGGAACATCCAAGAGACCCAGTACTTC. This encodes CASSLVKRRGNIQETQYF.

The chain recombines TRBV5-4 with TRBJ1-2, with 8 bases lining up with TRBD1. The CDR3 spans 18 residues. Losses at the gene ends were 3 bases for V and 4 bases for J; bases not matched to a gene: 17. Germline lookup yields CDR1 SGHNT and CDR2 YYREEE (reference sequence). The CDR3 region is CASSSIPLVQGGGYGYTF. The CDR3 nucleotides are TGTGCCAGCAGCTCGATTCCTCTAGTACAGGGGGGAGGCTATGGCTACACCTTC.

The chain has TRBV13 and TRBJ2-7; D not certain. CDR3 length equals 12 residues. Germline V gene lookup returns CDR1 PRHDT and CDR2 FYEKMQ (reference sequence). The V and J ends lost 3 bases and 3 bases respectively, with 6 bases between them. The CDR3 nucleotides are TGTGCCAGCAGCTTCAGCCGCTACGAGCAGTACTTC. This codes for CASSFSRYEQYF.

The chain has TRBV12-3 or TRBV12-4 and TRBJ2-1; D call uncertain. Trimming removed 2 bases from V and 8 bases from J, with 10 bases in between. The CDR3 contains 13 residues. CDR3 in amino acids: CASSLSGPYEQFF. The CDR3, as DNA: TGTGCCAGCAGTTTATCCGGGCCCTATGAGCAGTTCTTC.

The rearrangement uses TRBV6-4 and TRBJ2-2; 7 bases line up with TRBD1. Germline CDR1 is MRHNA and CDR2 is SNTAGT. The CDR3 length is 14 residues. V lost 7 bases to trimming and J lost 0 bases; unmatched junction nucleotides: 2. In DNA, the CDR3 is TGTGCCAGCAAGACAGGGCCGAACACCGGGGAGCTGTTTTTT. This gives the protein CASKTGPNTGELFF.

The chain employs TRBV11-2 and TRBJ2-7; 10 nucleotides line up with TRBD1. The CDR3 runs to 15 residues. Trimming cost V 5 bases and J 3 bases; bases outside gene matches: 7. Germline V CDR1 and CDR2: SGHAT, FQNNGV. The CDR3 DNA sequence: TGTGCCAGCAGCCCAGCCGGGACAGGGGTCTACGAGCAGTACTTC. This sequence encodes CASSPAGTGVYEQYF.

This rearrangement joins TRBV10-1 to TRBJ1-5; D may be TRBD1 (5 bases). V lost 2 bases to trimming and J lost 2 bases, with 13 bases between them. The CDR3 length is 16 residues. The germline CDR1 and CDR2 sequences are WNHNN and SYGVQD (reference sequence). DNA for the CDR3: TGCGCCAGCAGTGAGGGGAGGGGTTGGTGCAATCAGCCCCAGCATTTT. Translated, it gives CASSEGRGWCNQPQHF.

The chain combines TRBV18 with TRBJ2-1, with TRBD2 as a possible D gene (6 bases). CDR3 length: 16 residues. The ends were cut back, 6 bases at V and 0 bases at J, with 15 bases in the middle. Looked up from germline, CDR1 is KGHSH and CDR2 is LQKENI. The CDR3 DNA reads as TGTGCCAGCTCCCCCGGGACTTCCTACTCCTACAATGAGCAGTTCTTC. This translates into CASSPGTSYSYNEQFF.

The V and J genes are TRBV7-6 and TRBJ2-2, with 10 nucleotides matching TRBD2. This CDR3 has 19 amino acids. J gave up 8 bases and V 0 bases, and 15 bases lay outside the gene matches. Germline V gene sequence: CDR1 SGHVS, CDR2 FNYEAQ. The CDR3 sequence: CASSLALSSGSRTPGELFF. CDR3 bases: TGTGCCAGCAGCTTAGCGCTATCTAGCGGGAGTCGAACACCGGGGGAGCTGTTTTTT.

The chain is built from TRBV7-9 and TRBJ2-1; TRBD2 aligns across 10 bases. Losses at the gene ends were 10 bases for V and 8 bases for J; bases not matched to a gene: 14. The CDR3 extends over 15 amino acids. CDR1 and CDR2 from the germline V gene are SEHNR and FQNEAQ (reference sequence). The chain's CDR3 is CATSASGRRNHEQFF. In DNA form, the CDR3 reads TGTGCCACCTCGGCTAGCGGGAGAAGAAACCATGAGCAGTTCTTC.

The chain employs TRBV6-5 and TRBJ2-3, with TRBD2 identical over 9 bases. CDR1 is MNHEY and CDR2 is SVGAGI in the germline V gene. The J segment lost 5 bases and the V segment lost 8 bases, leaving 11 bases of the junction unmatched. The CDR3 has 15 amino acids. CDR3 in DNA: TGTGCCAGCTACGACGGGTCTAGCGGGAAAGATACGCAGTATTTT. Encoded protein: CASYDGSSGKDTQYF.

This chain uses TRBV9 with TRBJ2-5; the match to TRBD2 covers 12 bases. Losses at the gene ends were 0 bases for V and 4 bases for J; bases not matched to a gene: 10. This CDR3 contains 18 residues. CDR1 and CDR2 (germline): SGDLS, YYNGEE. Written as DNA, the CDR3 is TGTGCCAGCAGCGTAGCTAGTTCACTAGCGGGAGGCCTAGAGACCCAGTACTTC. Protein product: CASSVASSLAGGLETQYF.

The chain has TRBV9 and TRBJ1-1, with D perhaps matching TRBD1 (6 bases). V was shortened by 3 bases and J by 8 bases, with 14 bases between the two germline ends. The CDR3 totals 13 residues. Germline CDR1 and CDR2: SGDLS and YYNGEE. The CDR3 is CASSAVRQAEAFF. The CDR3 DNA reads as TGTGCCAGCAGCGCAGTGAGACAGGCCGAAGCTTTCTTT.

The V and J genes are TRBV24-1 and TRBJ2-2; D ambiguous. There are 13 residues in the CDR3. V was clipped by 6 bases and J by 5 bases, with 9 bases between them. Per germline, CDR1 KGHDR and CDR2 SFDVKD. The CDR3 DNA follows: TGTGCCACCAGTAGTAGGCCAACCGGGGAGCTGTTTTTT. Translation gives CATSSRPTGELFF.

This clone appeared a single time. The V gene is TRBV9, the J gene TRBJ2-3, with D possibly TRBD2 on 6 matching bases. Trimming removed 4 bases at V and 6 bases at J, with 18 bases between. Germline V lookup: CDR1 SGDLS, CDR2 YYNGEE. The CDR3 runs 15 residues. The CDR3 coding sequence is TGTGCCAGCAGCCTTAGCGGCCACTCGGGGGATACGCAGTATTTT. It is translated as CASSLSGHSGDTQYF.